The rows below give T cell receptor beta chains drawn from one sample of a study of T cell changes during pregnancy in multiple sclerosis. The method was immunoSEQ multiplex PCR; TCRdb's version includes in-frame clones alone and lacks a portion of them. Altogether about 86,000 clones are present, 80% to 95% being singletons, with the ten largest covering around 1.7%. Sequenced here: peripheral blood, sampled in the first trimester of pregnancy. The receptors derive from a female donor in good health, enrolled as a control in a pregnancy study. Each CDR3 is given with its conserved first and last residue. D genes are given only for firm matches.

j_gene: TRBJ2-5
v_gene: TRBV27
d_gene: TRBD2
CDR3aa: CASRGLAGGIQETQYF

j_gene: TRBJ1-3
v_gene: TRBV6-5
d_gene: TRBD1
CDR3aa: CASSLYQGAHGNTIYF

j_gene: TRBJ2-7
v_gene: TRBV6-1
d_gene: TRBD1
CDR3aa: CASRRTGGYEQYF

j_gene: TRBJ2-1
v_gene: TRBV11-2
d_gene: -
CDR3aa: CASSFPGRGEQFF

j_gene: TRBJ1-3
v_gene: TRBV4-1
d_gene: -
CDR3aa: CASSQRQASGNTIYF

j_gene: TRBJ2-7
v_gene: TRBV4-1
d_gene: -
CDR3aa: CASSQGTGTGSYEQYF

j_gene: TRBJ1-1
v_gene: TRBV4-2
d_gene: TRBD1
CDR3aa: CASSHGQGLNTEAFF

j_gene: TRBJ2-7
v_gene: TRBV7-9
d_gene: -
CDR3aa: CASSLVSSPQGYEQYF

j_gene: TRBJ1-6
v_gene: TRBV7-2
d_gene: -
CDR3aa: CASSLGGGGGGNSPLHF

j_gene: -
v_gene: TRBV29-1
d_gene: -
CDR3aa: CSVEGRSYEQYF

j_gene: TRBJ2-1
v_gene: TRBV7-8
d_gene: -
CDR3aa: CASSSLSSQYNEQFF

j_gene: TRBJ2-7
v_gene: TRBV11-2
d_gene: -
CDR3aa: CASSLIRDEQYF

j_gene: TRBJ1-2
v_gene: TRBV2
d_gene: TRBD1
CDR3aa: CASSKGQNYGYTF

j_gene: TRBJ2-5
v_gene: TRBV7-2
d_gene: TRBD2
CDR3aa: CASSFFGRMETQYF

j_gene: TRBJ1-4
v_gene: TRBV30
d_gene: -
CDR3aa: CAWSPTGEKLFF

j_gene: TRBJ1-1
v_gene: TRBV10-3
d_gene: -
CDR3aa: CAISAGGGGTEAFF

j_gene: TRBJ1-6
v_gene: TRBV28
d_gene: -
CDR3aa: CASSFSGTHERIDSPLHF

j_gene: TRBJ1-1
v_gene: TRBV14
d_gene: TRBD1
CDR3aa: CASSQTGGGVGTEAFF

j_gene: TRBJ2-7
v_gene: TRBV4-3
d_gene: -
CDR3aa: CASSQEWEVKSYEQYF

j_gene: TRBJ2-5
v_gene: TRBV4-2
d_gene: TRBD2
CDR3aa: CASSQSGEQETQYF

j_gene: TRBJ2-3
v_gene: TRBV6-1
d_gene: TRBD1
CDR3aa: CASSSHDRGAPTQYF

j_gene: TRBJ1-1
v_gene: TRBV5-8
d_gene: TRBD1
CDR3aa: CASSSGQGSTEAFF

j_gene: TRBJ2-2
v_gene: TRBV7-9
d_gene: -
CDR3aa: CASSLDTNTGELFF

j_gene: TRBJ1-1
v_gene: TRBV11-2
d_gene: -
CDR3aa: CASSSPGTVEAFF

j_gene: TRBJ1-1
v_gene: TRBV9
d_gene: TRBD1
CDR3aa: CASSVVPGQGTEAFF

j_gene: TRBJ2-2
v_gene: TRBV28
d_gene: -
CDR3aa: CALVDGGTGELFF

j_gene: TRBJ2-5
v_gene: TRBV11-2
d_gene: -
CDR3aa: CASSLAGVQETQYF

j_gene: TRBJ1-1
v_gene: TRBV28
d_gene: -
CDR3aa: CASSLGGAMNTEAFF

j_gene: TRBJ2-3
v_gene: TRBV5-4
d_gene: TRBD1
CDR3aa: CASSRQGGTDTQYF

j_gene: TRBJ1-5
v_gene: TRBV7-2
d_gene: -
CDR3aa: CASSPQGFKDQPQHF

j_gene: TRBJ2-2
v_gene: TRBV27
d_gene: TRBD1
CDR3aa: CASSSGTGGSGELFF

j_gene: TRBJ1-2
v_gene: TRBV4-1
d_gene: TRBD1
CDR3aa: CASSQKGTGGAEYGYTF

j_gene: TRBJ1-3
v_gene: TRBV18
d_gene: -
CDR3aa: CASSPDSAGNTIYF

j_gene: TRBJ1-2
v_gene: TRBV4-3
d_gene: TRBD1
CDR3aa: CASSLGDRGNYGYTF

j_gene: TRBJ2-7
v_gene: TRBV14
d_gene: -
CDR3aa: CASSSMISYEQYF

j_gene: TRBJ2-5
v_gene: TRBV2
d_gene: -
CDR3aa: CASPGGGRETQYF

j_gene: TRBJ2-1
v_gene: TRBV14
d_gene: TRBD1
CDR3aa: CASSQSMAGGYNEQFF

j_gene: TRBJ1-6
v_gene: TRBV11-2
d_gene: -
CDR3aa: CASSLLGTQDSPLHF

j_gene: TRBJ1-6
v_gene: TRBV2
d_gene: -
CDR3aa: CASRGRTYNSPLHF

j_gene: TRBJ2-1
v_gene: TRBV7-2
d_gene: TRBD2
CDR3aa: CASSSKGQRGGHEQFF

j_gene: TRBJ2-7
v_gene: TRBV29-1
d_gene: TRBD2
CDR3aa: CSVGRDRRTDEQYF

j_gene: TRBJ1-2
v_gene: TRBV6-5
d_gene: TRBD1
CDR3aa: CASSYSRQGSNGYTF

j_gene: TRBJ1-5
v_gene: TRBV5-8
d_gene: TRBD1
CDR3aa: CASSPGTGGGQPQHF

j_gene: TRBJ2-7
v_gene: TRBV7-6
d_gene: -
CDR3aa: CASSGRQSYEQYF

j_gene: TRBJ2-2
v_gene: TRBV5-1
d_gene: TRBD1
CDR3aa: CASSLRTGRTGELFF

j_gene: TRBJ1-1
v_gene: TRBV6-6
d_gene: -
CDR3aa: CASSPLEEWNTEAFF

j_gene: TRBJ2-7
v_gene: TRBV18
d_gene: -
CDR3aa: CASSPQGIYEQYF

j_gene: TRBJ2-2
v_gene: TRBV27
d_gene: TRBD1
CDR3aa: CASSSGGPGELFF

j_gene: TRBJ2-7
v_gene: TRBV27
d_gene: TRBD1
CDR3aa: CASRPLGTGVYEQYF

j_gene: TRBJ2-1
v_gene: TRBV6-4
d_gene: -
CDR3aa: CASSDSGHLAGGVNEQFF

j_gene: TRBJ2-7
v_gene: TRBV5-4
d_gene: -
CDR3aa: CASSPPGSYEQYF

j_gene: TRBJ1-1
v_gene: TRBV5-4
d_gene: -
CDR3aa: CASSMNTEAFF

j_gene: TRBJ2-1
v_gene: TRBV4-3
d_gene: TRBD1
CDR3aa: CASSSGTGDVNEQFF

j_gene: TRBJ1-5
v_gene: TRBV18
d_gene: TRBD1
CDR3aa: CASSPSVVTGARPQHF

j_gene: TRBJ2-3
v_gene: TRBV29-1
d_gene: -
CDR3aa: CSPKIEPSDPPRTDTQYF

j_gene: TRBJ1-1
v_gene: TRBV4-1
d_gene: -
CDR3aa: CASSPLGHLAAEAFF

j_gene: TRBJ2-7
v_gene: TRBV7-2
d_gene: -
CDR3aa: CASSLTFGEQYF

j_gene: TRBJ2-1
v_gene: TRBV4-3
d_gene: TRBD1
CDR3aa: CASSTRQGLYNEQFF

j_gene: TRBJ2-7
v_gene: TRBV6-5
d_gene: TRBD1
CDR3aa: CASSYGQQGIYEQYF

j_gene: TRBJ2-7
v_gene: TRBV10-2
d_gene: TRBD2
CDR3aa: CASTPSGGAFNEQYF